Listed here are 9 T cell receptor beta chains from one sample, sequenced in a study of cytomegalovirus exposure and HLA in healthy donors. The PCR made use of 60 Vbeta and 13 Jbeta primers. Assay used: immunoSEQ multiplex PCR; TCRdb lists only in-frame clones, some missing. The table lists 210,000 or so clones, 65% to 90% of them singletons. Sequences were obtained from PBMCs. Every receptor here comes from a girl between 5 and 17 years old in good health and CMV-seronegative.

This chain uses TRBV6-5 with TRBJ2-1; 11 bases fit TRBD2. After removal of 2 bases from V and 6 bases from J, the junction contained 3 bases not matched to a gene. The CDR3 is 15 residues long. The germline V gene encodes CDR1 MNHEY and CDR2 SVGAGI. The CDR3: CASSYGLAGGNEQFF. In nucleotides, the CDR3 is TGTGCCAGCAGTTACGGGCTAGCGGGAGGCAATGAGCAGTTCTTC.

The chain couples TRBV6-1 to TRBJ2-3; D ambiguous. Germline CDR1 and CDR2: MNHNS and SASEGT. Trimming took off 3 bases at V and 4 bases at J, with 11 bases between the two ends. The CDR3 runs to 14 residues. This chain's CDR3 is CASSDQVPPDTQYF. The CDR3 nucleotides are TGTGCCAGCAGTGATCAGGTCCCACCAGATACGCAGTATTTT.

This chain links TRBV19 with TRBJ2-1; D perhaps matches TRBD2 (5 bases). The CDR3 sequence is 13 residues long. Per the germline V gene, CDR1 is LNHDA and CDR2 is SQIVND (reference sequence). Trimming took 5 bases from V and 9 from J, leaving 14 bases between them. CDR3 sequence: CASSWRVRGEQFF. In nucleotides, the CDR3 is TGTGCCAGTAGTTGGCGGGTTAGAGGTGAGCAGTTCTTC.

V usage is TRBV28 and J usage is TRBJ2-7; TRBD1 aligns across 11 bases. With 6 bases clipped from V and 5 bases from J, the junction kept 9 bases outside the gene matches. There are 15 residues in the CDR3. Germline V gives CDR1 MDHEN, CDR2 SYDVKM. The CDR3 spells CASRPGTGGYNEQYF. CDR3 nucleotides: TGTGCCAGCAGGCCCGGGACAGGGGGATACAACGAGCAGTACTTC.

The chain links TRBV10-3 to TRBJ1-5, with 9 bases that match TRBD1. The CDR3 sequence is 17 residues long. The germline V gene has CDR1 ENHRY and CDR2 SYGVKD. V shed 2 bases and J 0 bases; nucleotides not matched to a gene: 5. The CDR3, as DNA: TGTGCCATCAGTGAGGGACAGGGGCGATATAGCAATCAGCCCCAGCATTTT. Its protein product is CAISEGQGRYSNQPQHF.

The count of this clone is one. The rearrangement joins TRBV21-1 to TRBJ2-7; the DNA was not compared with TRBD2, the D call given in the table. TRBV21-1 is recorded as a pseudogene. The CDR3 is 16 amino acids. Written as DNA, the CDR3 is TGTGCCAGCAGCAAAGGTCTACCGCAAGCCCACTACGAGCAGTACTTC. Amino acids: CASSKGLPQAHYEQYF.

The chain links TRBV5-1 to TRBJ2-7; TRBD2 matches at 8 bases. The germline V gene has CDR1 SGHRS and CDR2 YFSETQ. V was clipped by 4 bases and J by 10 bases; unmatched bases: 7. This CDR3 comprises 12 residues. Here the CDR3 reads CASSLGGVYQYF. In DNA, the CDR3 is TGCGCCAGCAGCCTCGGGGGGGTATACCAGTACTTC. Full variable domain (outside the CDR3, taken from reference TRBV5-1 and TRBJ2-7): KAGVTQTPRYLIKTRGQQVTLSCSPISGHRSVSWYQQTPGQGLQFLFEYFSETQRNKGNFPGRFSGRQFSNSRSEMNVSTLELGDSALYLCASSLGGVYQYFGPGTRLTVT.

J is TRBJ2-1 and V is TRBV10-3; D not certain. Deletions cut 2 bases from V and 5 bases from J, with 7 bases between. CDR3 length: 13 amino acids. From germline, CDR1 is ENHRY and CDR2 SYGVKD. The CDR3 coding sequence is TGTGCCATCAGTGAGGAAAACAACAATGAGCAGTTCTTC. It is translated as CAISEENNNEQFF.

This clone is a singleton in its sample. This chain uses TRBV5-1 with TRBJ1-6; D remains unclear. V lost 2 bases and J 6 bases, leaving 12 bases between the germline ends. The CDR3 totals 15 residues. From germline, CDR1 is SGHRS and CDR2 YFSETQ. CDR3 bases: TGCGCCAGCAGCTTTGCTGGGGAGCCTAATTCACCCCTCCACTTT. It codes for CASSFAGEPNSPLHF.